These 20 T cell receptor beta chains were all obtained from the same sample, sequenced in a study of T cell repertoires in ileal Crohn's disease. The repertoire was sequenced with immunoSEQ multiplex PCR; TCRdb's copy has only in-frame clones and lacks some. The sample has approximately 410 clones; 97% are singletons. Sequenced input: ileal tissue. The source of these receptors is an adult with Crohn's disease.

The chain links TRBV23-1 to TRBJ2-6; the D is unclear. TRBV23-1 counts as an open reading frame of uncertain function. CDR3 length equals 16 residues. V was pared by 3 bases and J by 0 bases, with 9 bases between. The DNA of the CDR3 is TGCGCCAGCAGTCAGCTATTTAGCTCTGGGGCCAACGTCCTGACTTTC. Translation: CASSQLFSSGANVLTF.

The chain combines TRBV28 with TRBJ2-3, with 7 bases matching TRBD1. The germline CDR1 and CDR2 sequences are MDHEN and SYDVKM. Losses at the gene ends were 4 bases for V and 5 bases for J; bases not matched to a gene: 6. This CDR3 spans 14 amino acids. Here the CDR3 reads CASSSQTGLDTQYF. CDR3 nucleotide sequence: TGTGCCAGCAGTTCACAGACAGGGTTAGATACGCAGTATTTT.

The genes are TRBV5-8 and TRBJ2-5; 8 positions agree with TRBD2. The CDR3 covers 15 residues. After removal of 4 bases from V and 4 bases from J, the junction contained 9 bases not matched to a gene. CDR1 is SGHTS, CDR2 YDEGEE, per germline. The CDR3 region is CASSPRTSPGETQYF. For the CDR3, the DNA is TGTGCCAGCAGCCCACGGACTAGCCCGGGAGAGACCCAGTACTTC.

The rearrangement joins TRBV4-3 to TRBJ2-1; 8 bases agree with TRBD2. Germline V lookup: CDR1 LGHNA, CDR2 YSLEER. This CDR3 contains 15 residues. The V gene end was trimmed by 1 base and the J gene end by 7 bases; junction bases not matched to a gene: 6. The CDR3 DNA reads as TGCGCCAGCAGCCAAGCGGGGGGGCCATTTAATGAGCAGTTCTTC. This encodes CASSQAGGPFNEQFF.

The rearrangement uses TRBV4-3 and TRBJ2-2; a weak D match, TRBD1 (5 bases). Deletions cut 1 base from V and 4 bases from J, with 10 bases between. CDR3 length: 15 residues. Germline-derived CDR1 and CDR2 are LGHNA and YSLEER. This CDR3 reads CASSQARVTTGELFF. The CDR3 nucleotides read TGCGCCAGCAGCCAAGCCAGGGTGACCACCGGGGAGCTGTTTTTT.

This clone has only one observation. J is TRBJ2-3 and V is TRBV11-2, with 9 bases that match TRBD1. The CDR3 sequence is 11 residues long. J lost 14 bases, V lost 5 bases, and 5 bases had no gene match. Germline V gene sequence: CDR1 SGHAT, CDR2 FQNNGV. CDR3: CASSARDRVYF. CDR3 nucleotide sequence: TGTGCCAGCAGCGCCCGGGACAGGGTGTATTTT.

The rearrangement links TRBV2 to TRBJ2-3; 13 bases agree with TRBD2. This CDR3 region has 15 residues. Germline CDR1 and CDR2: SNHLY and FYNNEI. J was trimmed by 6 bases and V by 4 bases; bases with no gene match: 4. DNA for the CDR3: TGTGCCAGCAGTGGACTAGCGGGGGGTCGGGATACGCAGTATTTT. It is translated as CASSGLAGGRDTQYF.

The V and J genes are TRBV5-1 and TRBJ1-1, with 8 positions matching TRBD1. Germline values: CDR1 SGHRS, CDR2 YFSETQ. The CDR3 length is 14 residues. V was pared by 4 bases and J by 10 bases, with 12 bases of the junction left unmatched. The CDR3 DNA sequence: TGCGCCAGCAGCCACGACCGCTCAGACAGGGGAGCTTTCTTT. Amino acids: CASSHDRSDRGAFF.

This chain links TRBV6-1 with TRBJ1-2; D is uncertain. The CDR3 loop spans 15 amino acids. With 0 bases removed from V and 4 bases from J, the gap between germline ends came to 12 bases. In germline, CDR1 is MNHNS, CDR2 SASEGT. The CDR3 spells CASSEAGGFGYGYTF. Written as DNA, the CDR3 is TGTGCCAGCAGTGAAGCGGGAGGGTTCGGCTATGGCTACACCTTC.

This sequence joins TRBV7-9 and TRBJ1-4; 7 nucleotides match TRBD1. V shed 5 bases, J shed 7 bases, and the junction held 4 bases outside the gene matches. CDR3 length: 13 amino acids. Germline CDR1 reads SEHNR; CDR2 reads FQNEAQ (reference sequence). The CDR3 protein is CASSQDRVEKLFF. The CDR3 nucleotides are TGTGCCAGCAGCCAAGACAGGGTTGAAAAACTGTTTTTT.

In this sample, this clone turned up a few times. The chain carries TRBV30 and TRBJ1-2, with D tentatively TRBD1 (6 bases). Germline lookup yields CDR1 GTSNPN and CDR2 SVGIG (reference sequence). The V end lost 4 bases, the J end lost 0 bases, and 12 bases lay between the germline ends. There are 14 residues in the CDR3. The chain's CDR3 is CAWKLQGTNYGYTF. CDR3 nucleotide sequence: TGTGCCTGGAAGTTGCAGGGGACTAACTATGGCTACACCTTC.

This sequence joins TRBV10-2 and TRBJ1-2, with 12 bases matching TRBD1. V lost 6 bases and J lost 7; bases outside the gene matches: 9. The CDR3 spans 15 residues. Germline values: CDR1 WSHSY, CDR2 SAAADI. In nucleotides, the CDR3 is TGCGCCAGCAGGAGGGGACAGGGGGCAGGGAGTGGCTACACCTTC. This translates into CASRRGQGAGSGYTF.

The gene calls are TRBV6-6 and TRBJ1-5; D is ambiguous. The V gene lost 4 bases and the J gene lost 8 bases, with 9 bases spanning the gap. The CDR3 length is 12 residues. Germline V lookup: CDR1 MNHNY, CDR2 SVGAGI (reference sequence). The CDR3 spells CASSFLGEPQHF. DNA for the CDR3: TGTGCCAGCAGTTTCCTTGGAGAGCCCCAGCATTTT.

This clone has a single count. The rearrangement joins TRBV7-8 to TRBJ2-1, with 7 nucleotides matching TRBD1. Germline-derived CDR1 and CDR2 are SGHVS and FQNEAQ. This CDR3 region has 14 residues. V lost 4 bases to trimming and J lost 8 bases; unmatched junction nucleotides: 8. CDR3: CASSWPDRAYEQFF. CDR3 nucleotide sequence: TGTGCCAGCAGCTGGCCAGACAGGGCATATGAGCAGTTCTTC.

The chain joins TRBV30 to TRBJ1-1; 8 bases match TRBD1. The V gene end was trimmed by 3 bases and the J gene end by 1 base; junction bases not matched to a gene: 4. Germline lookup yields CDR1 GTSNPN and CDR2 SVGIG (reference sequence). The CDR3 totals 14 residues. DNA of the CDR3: TGTGCCTGGAGCCCCGGGACAGGGAACACTGAAGCTTTCTTT. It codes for CAWSPGTGNTEAFF. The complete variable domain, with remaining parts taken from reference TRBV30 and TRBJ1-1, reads SQTIHQWPATLVQPVGSPLSLECTVEGTSNPNLYWYRQAAGRGLQLLFYSVGIGQISSEVPQNLSASRPQDRQFILSSKKLLLSDSGFYLCAWSPGTGNTEAFFGQGTRLTVV.

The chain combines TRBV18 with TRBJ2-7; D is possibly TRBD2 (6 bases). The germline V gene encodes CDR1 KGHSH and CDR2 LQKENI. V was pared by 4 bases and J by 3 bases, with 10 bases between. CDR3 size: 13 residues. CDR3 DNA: TGTGCCAGCTCACAGGGAGGACTCTACGAGCAGTACTTC. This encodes CASSQGGLYEQYF.

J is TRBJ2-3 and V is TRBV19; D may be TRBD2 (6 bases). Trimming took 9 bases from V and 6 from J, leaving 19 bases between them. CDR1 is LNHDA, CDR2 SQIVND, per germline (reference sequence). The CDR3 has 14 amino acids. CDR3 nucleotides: TGTGCCAGCCTCGGAGGGGCCAGGTTGGATACGCAGTATTTT. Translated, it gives CASLGGARLDTQYF.

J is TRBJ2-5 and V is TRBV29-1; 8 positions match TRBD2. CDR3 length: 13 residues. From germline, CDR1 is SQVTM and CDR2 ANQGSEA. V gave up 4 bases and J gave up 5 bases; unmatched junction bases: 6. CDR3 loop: CSVVLAVKETQYF. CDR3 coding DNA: TGCAGCGTTGTACTAGCGGTTAAGGAGACCCAGTACTTC.

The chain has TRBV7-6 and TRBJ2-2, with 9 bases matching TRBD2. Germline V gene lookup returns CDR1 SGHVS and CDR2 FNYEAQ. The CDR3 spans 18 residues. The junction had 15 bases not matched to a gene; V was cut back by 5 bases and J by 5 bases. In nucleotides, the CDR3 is TGTGCCAGCAGCCTCGGGGGTAGCGGGGGCGTCAGGACCGGGGAGCTGTTTTTT. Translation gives CASSLGGSGGVRTGELFF.

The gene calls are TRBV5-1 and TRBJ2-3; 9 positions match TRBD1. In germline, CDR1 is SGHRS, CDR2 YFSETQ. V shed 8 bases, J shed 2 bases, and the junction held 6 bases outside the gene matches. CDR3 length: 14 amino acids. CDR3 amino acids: CASGQGRPTDTQYF. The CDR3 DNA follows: TGCGCCAGTGGACAGGGGCGACCCACAGATACGCAGTATTTT.